A selection of T cell receptor beta chains follows, all from one sample in a study of blood T cell repertoires in COVID-19. Repertoires were generated with immunoSEQ multiplex PCR, while TCRdb's copy carries only in-frame clones and drops some. The sample lists approximately 100,000 clones, approximately 87% seen once, with 5.5% to 8% in the top ten. Sample: peripheral blood. Receptors were obtained from a woman in her forties or fifties with acute or convalescent COVID-19. The CDR3 runs from the conserved cysteine through the conserved F or W. The order of the fields is D gene, clone size, V gene, J gene, CDR3 DNA, CDR3 protein. D genes are given only for firm matches. Clone size appears in some rows only: once, few, many, or a class for an expanded clone.

>TRBD1|-|TRBV5-4|TRBJ1-1
TGTGCCAGCAGCTCCGGGGATAGGGGGCCCCCGAACACTGAAGCTTTCTTT
CASSSGDRGPPNTEAFF
>TRBD1|-|TRBV10-3|TRBJ1-6
TGTGCCATCAAGGAGGGGACAGGGAATTCACCCCTCCACTTT
CAIKEGTGNSPLHF
>-|-|TRBV27|TRBJ1-6
TGTGCCAGCACCCCGCGGGAGTTGCCTAATTCACCCCTCCACTTT
CASTPRELPNSPLHF
>-|-|TRBV5-1|TRBJ1-3
TGCGCCAGCAGCTTGATTAGCGGGGCTGGAAACACCATATATTTT
CASSLISGAGNTIYF
>-|-|TRBV20-1|TRBJ1-1
TGCAGCTCCAGGGAGGACACTGAAGCTTTCTTT
CSSREDTEAFF
>TRBD1|-|TRBV9|TRBJ2-2
TGTGCCAGCAGCCTTACCGGGACAGGGTATGTCGGGGAGCTGTTTTTT
CASSLTGTGYVGELFF
>TRBD1|-|TRBV6-5|TRBJ1-2
TGTGCCAGCAGTTATTCGACAGGGGGTGGGGGCTACACCTTC
CASSYSTGGGGYTF
>TRBD1|few|TRBV7-8|TRBJ2-1
TGTGCCAGCAGCCCCCGGGACAGGGTGAATGAGCAGTTCTTC
CASSPRDRVNEQFF
>-|-|TRBV5-6|TRBJ1-4
TGTGCCAGCAGCTCGAGGGGGAGAGGGGAGGAAAAACTGTTTTTT
CASSSRGRGEEKLFF
>-|-|TRBV18|TRBJ1-1
TGTGCCAGCTCACCAAACGGGAACACTGAAGCTTTCTTT
CASSPNGNTEAFF
>TRBD1|-|TRBV5-1|TRBJ1-2
TGCGCCAGCAGCCTGGGGGCAGGGGGCGAAGGCTACACCTTC
CASSLGAGGEGYTF
>TRBD1|-|TRBV30|TRBJ2-7
TGTGCCTGGACAGGGTATGCAGGGGGCCAAGGAAGAGGCTACGAGCAGTACTTC
CAWTGYAGGQGRGYEQYF
>TRBD2|-|TRBV4-2|TRBJ2-3
TGTGCCAGCAGCCAAGGATCAGCGGGGGGGTCAGATACGCAGTATTTT
CASSQGSAGGSDTQYF
>TRBD1|-|TRBV7-9|TRBJ1-2
TGTGCCAGCAGCTTAGGGACAGGGGGATTTGAGACCTTC
CASSLGTGGFETF
>TRBD1|-|TRBV5-1|TRBJ2-6
TGCGCCAGCAGACTCGACAGGGGTGACACCCCCTCTGGGGCCAACGTCCTGACTTTC
CASRLDRGDTPSGANVLTF
>-|-|TRBV5-1|TRBJ1-1
TGCGCCAGCAGCTTAACAGTTAACACTGAAGCTTTCTTT
CASSLTVNTEAFF
>TRBD2|-|TRBV7-9|TRBJ2-3
TGTGCCAGCAGCGCCCAACTAGCGGGGTTGACAGATACGCAGTATTTT
CASSAQLAGLTDTQYF
>-|-|TRBV30|TRBJ1-1
TGTGCCTTTTCACAGGGTTCCACAACTAAAGCTTTCTTT
CAFSQGSTTKAFF
>-|-|TRBV5-8|TRBJ1-1
TGTGCCAGCAGCTCCTGGGCAGGGGATGACACTGAAGCTTTCTTT
CASSSWAGDDTEAFF
>-|once|TRBV5-8|TRBJ2-3
TGTGCCAGCAGCTTCGGTTACGTCCCGGCAGATACGCAGTATTTT
CASSFGYVPADTQYF
>TRBD2|once|TRBV7-3|TRBJ2-2
TGTGCCAGCAGCATCCGTAGCGGGGTGGGGACCGGGGAGCTGTTTTTT
CASSIRSGVGTGELFF
>TRBD1|-|TRBV3-1/TRBV3-2|TRBJ1-2
TGTGCCAGCAGCCTACTAGGCGTCCAGGGGGGTGGCTACACCTTC
CASSLLGVQGGGYTF
>-|-|TRBV28|TRBJ1-2
TGTGCCAGCAGCTCGAAGCGGAATGGCTACACCTTC
CASSSKRNGYTF
>TRBD1|-|TRBV7-3|TRBJ1-1
TGTGCCAGCAGCTCCTCCGCAGGGGGGAAGACTGAAGCTTTCTTT
CASSSSAGGKTEAFF
>-|-|TRBV7-8|TRBJ1-1
TGTGCCAGCCAAGTGAGCTGGAACACTGAAGCTTTCTTT
CASQVSWNTEAFF
>TRBD1|-|TRBV18|TRBJ1-5
TGTGCCAGCTCACTACCGGGACAGAGCAATCAGCCCCAGCATTTT
CASSLPGQSNQPQHF
>-|-|TRBV6-5|TRBJ1-1
TGTGCCAGCAGTTACCTGCCACTTCAGAACACTGAAGCTTTCTTT
CASSYLPLQNTEAFF
>TRBD1|-|TRBV5-4|TRBJ1-6
TGTGCCAGCAGCTTGGCCAAGGCAGGGGGGCTTAATTCACCCCTCCACTTT
CASSLAKAGGLNSPLHF